A single sample is the source of the 5 T cell receptor beta chains below, sequenced in a study of T cell responses to AZD1222 COVID-19 vaccine (dated by TCRdb to the early 2020s). The method was the immunoSEQ multiplex PCR assay. TCRdb mirrors the immuneACCESS table, restricted to in-frame sequences. Some clones are absent from its copies; in checked studies, under half trace to an unresolved V gene, and the reason for the others is unknown. Here the sample has more than 95,000 clones; 88% occur a single time. The leading ten clones occupy around 2.5% of the sample. The sample's time point label, decoded: baseline before first vaccination. The sequencing here drew on peripheral blood, taken on day 0 of AZD1222 vaccination. These receptors came from an adult in good health.

This chain links TRBV7-2 with TRBJ1-1, with D possibly matching TRBD1 (5 bases). Germline CDR1 SGHTA, CDR2 FQGNSA. V was clipped by 1 base and J by 0 bases, with 9 bases between them. The CDR3 is 15 amino acids. CDR3 in amino acids: CASSLGGWVNTEAFF. CDR3 bases: TGTGCCAGCAGCTTAGGGGGGTGGGTGAACACTGAAGCTTTCTTT.

This clone appeared a few times. The chain uses TRBV2 and TRBJ1-2; D is unresolved. Germline V gives CDR1 SNHLY, CDR2 FYNNEI. The CDR3 runs to 13 residues. With 4 bases removed from V and 3 bases from J, the gap between germline ends came to 9 bases. The CDR3 DNA sequence: TGTGCCAGCAGTGGAGAGCTGGACTATGGCTACACCTTC. The encoded protein is CASSGELDYGYTF.

The CDR3 region is CASSSDRANYGYTF. In DNA form, the CDR3 reads TGCGCCAGCAGTTCGGACAGGGCTAACTATGGCTACACCTTC. The chain is built from TRBV5-1 and TRBJ1-2; 8 bases match TRBD1. Germline V gives CDR1 SGHRS, CDR2 YFSETQ. J was trimmed by 0 bases and V by 5 bases; bases with no gene match: 3. The CDR3 contains 14 residues.

The CDR3 bases are TGTGCCAGCAGCTTGGGACAGGGGGGGTCACCCCTCCACTTT. Its translation is CASSLGQGGSPLHF. The chain has TRBV5-5 and TRBJ1-6; 9 positions agree with TRBD1. The CDR3 length is 14 residues. V was pared by 0 bases and J by 10 bases, with 2 bases of the junction left unmatched. The V gene's germline CDR1 is SGHKS and CDR2 YYEKEE (reference sequence). Together with reference TRBV5-5 and TRBJ1-6, the CDR3 gives the full variable domain: DAGVTQSPTHLIKTRGQQVTLRCSPISGHKSVSWYQQVLGQGPQFIFQYYEKEERGRGNFPDRFSARQFPNYSSELNVNALLLGDSALYLCASSLGQGGSPLHFGNGTRLTVT.

The V and J genes are TRBV18 and TRBJ2-1, with D possibly called TRBD1 or TRBD2 (5 bases each). This CDR3 is built from 14 residues. The germline V and J ends were trimmed by 4 bases and 8 bases, with 15 bases remaining between them. Germline assignment: CDR1 KGHSH and CDR2 LQKENI. The CDR3 DNA reads as TGTGCCAGCTCACACCGAGGGGCGGAGGATGAGCAGTTCTTC. Translated, it gives CASSHRGAEDEQFF.